The 12 T cell receptor beta chains below come from one sample, sequenced in a study of circulating and synovial CD4+ cells in juvenile arthritis. Profiled with immunoSEQ multiplex PCR; TCRdb holds only in-frame clones, not every one. The sample holds over 13,000 clones, approximately 88% seen once. Specimen: CD4+ T cells from synovial fluid. These receptors were obtained from a human patient with juvenile idiopathic arthritis. Some clones in this sample may be carry-over from other donors' samples.

The chain recombines TRBV19 with TRBJ2-3; 8 nucleotides agree with TRBD1. CDR3 size: 15 residues. CDR1 and CDR2 (germline): LNHDA, SQIVND (reference sequence). J was trimmed by 6 bases and V by 4 bases; bases with no gene match: 9. CDR3 in DNA: TGTGCCAGTAGTACCGGACAGGGCGGGTGGGATACGCAGTATTTT. It encodes CASSTGQGGWDTQYF.

The J gene is TRBJ2-5, the V gene TRBV19; tentatively, D is TRBD2 (6 bases). With the DNA end fitting TRBJ2-7 better, the J assignment may be wrong. Germline loops: CDR1 LNHDA, CDR2 SQIVND (reference sequence). The CDR3 sequence is 14 residues long. This chain's CDR3 is CASSIGPGAYEQYF. CDR3 bases: TGTGCCAGTAGTATCGGCCCGGGAGCCTACGAGCAGTACTTC.

V gene TRBV6-6 combines with J gene TRBJ1-6; TRBD1 matches at 8 bases. The CDR3 spans 14 residues. V lost 6 bases, J lost 13 bases, and 11 bases stayed unmatched. The germline V gene has CDR1 MNHNY and CDR2 SVGAGI (reference sequence). The CDR3 bases are TGTGCCAGCAGACCAGGACAGGGCCCTTCCCCCCTCCACTTT. Protein: CASRPGQGPSPLHF.

This chain connects TRBV4-2 to TRBJ1-1; D remains ambiguous. Trimming left V 1 base short and J 1 base short, with 10 bases between. The CDR3 is made up of 15 amino acids. Per the germline V gene, CDR1 is LGHNA and CDR2 is YNFKEQ. Here the CDR3 reads CASSQVAGKNTEAFF. The CDR3 coding sequence is TGTGCCAGCAGCCAAGTCGCAGGCAAGAACACTGAAGCTTTCTTT.

The V call is TRBV19, the J call TRBJ2-7; 11 bases align to TRBD2. Germline CDR1 reads LNHDA; CDR2 reads SQIVND (reference sequence). V gave up 3 bases and J gave up 5 bases; unmatched junction bases: 9. The CDR3 is 16 residues long. CDR3 loop: CASSIKLLAGVNEQYF. The CDR3 DNA follows: TGTGCCAGTAGTATTAAGTTACTAGCGGGAGTAAACGAGCAGTACTTC.

CDR3 residues: CAMLTPGAEMNTEAFF. The CDR3 region has the DNA TGCGCCATGCTCACACCGGGAGCCGAAATGAACACTGAAGCTTTCTTT. J is TRBJ1-1 and V is TRBV23-1; D uncertain. TRBV23-1 falls under the ORF class, with uncertain function. Trimming stripped 10 bases from V and 0 bases from J, with 21 bases between. The CDR3 runs to 16 residues.

The V and J genes are TRBV30 and TRBJ2-7, with TRBD2 identical over 7 bases. The germline V gene has CDR1 GTSNPN and CDR2 SVGIG (reference sequence). V dropped 2 bases and J dropped 3; count of bases not matched to a gene: 10. The CDR3 is 15 amino acids. The CDR3 DNA reads TGTGCCTGGAGTAGGTGGGAGGGCCGCTTCTACGAGCAGTACTTC. Protein sequence: CAWSRWEGRFYEQYF.

The chain is built from TRBV29-1 and TRBJ1-2; D unclear. The length of the CDR3 is 14 residues. Germline values: CDR1 SQVTM, CDR2 ANQGSEA. The V end lost 2 bases, the J end lost 0 bases, and 10 bases lay between the germline ends. The CDR3 spells CSVELQVTNYGYTF. The CDR3, as DNA: TGCAGCGTTGAATTACAAGTTACTAACTATGGCTACACCTTC.

This clone has a single count. V is TRBV20-1 and J is TRBJ1-2; the D gene is possibly TRBD1 (5 bases). Germline assignment: CDR1 DFQATT and CDR2 SNEGSKA (reference sequence). V was trimmed by 3 bases and J by 13 bases, leaving 15 bases between them. This CDR3 region has 11 residues. The CDR3 protein is CSARTGQRPTF. The CDR3 nucleotides are TGCAGTGCTAGGACCGGACAACGTCCCACCTTC.

This clone is a singleton in its sample. The chain uses TRBV18 and TRBJ2-5, with TRBD2 matching over 13 bases. CDR3 size: 15 residues. V was pared by 6 bases and J by 5 bases, with 6 bases of the junction left unmatched. From germline, CDR1 is KGHSH and CDR2 LQKENI. CDR3 in DNA: TGTGCCAGCTCCGAGGGGACTAGCGGGGAGGAGACCCAGTACTTC. Its protein product is CASSEGTSGEETQYF. Looking up the rest from reference TRBV18 and TRBJ2-5 gives the full variable domain: NAGVMQNPRHLVRRRGQEARLRCSPMKGHSHVYWYRQLPEEGLKFMVYLQKENIIDESGMPKERFSAEFPKEGPSILRIQQVVRGDSAAYFCASSEGTSGEETQYFGPGTRLLVL.

The chain uses TRBV7-9 and TRBJ2-7; 11 nucleotides align to TRBD2. The V segment lost 2 bases and the J segment 3 bases; nucleotides outside the gene matches: 3. Germline values: CDR1 SEHNR, CDR2 FQNEAQ (reference sequence). The CDR3 has 15 amino acids. Here the CDR3 DNA reads TGTGCCAGCAGCTTATTTACTAGCGGGAGCTACGAGCAGTACTTC. Its protein is CASSLFTSGSYEQYF.

The chain joins TRBV29-1 to TRBJ2-3, with TRBD2 as a possible D gene (5 bases). Trimming shortened V by 4 bases and J by 6 bases, and 11 bases separated the two germline ends. The CDR3 length is 12 residues. Germline-derived CDR1 and CDR2 are SQVTM and ANQGSEA. The CDR3 DNA is TGCAGCGTTGTTTTATTAGCGGATACGCAGTATTTT. It is translated as CSVVLLADTQYF.